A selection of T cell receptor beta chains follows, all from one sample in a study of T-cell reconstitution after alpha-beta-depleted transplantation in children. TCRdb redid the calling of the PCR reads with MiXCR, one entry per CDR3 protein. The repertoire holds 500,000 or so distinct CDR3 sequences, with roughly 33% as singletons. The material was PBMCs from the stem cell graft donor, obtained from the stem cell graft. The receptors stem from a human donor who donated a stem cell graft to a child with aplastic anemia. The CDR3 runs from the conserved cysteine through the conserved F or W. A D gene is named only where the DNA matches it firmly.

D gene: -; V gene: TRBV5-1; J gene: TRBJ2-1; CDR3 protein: CASSLGHPSQSYNEQFF
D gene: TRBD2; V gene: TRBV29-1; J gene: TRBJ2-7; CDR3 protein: CSVGTSGSYEQYF
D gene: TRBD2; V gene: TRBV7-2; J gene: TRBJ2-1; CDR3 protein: CASSLAGLAGGRDEQFF
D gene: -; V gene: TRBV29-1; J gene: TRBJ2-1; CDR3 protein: CSVEDRFSSYNEQFF
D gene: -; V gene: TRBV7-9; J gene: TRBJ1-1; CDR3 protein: CASSHNSKGTQAFF
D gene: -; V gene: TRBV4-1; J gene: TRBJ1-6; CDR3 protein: CASSQDTGGAKSPLHF
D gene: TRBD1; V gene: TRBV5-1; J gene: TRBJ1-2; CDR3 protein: CASSDGTGDYGYTF
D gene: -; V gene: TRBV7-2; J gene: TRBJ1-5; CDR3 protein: CASRASGGLFGNQPQHF
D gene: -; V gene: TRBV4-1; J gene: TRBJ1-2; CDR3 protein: CASSQEAGPYGYTF
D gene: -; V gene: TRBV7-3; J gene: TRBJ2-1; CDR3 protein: CASSPLLDNEQFF
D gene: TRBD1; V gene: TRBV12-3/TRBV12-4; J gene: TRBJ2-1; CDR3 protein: CASAPGGAYNEQFF
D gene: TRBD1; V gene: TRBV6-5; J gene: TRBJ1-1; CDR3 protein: CASSSRQGEAFF
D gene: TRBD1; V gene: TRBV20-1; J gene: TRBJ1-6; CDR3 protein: CSAPSPSGGNSPLHF
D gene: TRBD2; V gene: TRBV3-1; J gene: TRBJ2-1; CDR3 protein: CASSQHTGTRINEQFF
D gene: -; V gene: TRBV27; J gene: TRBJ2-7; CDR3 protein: CASSFTRVSYEQYF
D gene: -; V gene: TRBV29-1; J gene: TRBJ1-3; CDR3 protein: CSVNGQHSGNTIYF
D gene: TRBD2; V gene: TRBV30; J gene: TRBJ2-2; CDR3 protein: CAWSSPLLAGRTGELFF
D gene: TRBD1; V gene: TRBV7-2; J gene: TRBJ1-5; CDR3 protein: CASSPWTGSSSNQPQHF